The rows below give T cell receptor beta chains drawn from one sample of a study of cytomegalovirus exposure and HLA in healthy donors. The table came from immunoSEQ multiplex PCR; TCRdb's copy has only in-frame clones and leaves some out. Of roughly 140,000 clones detected, about nine tenths appear once; the ten largest clones hold 0.55% to 0.8%. Sequencing used PBMCs. The receptors come from a young man in good health and CMV-seronegative. The CDR3 runs from the conserved cysteine through the conserved F or W. D genes are given only for firm matches. The listing skips clone size in some rows; elsewhere it reads once, few, many or a size class.

D gene | J gene | clone size | V gene | CDR3 DNA | CDR3 protein
TRBD1 | TRBJ1-4 | - | TRBV13 | TGTGCCAGCAGCCGAACAGGGGCTAATGAAAAACTGTTTTTT | CASSRTGANEKLFF
TRBD1 | TRBJ2-7 | - | TRBV6-5 | TGTGCCAGCAGTTACTTAGCGACAGGGATGACCTACGAGCAGTACTTC | CASSYLATGMTYEQYF
TRBD2 | TRBJ2-7 | - | TRBV30 | TGTGCCTGGAGTGTACATCGGGGGGGATTCTACGAGCAGTACTTC | CAWSVHRGGFYEQYF
- | TRBJ2-7 | - | TRBV6-5 | TGTGCCAGCAGTTACTCGGTAGGAGACGAGCAGTACTTC | CASSYSVGDEQYF
TRBD1 | TRBJ2-7 | few | TRBV11-3 | TGTGCCAGCAGCGGACAGGCCTACGAGCAGTACTTC | CASSGQAYEQYF
- | TRBJ1-1 | - | TRBV18 | TGTGCCAGCTCACCATTAATGAACACTGAAGCTTTCTTT | CASSPLMNTEAFF
- | TRBJ2-1 | once | TRBV19 | TGTGCCAGTAGTATAGGGCAGGGTAGGTCCTACAATGAGCAGTTCTTC | CASSIGQGRSYNEQFF
TRBD1 | TRBJ1-2 | - | TRBV6-5 | TGTGCCAGCAGTTACTCCGGGACAGTAGCCAATGGCTACACCTTC | CASSYSGTVANGYTF
TRBD1 | TRBJ1-3 | - | TRBV5-6 | TGTGCCAGCAGCTATATTACAGGGGGCGAATCGCCTTGGAGTAACACCATATATTTT | CASSYITGGESPWSNTIYF
- | TRBJ2-7 | - | TRBV13 | TGTGCCAGCAGCTTGTCCTCGTCCTACGAGCAGTACTTC | CASSLSSSYEQYF
TRBD2 | TRBJ2-7 | - | TRBV4-1 | TGCGCCAGCAGCCAAGGACTAGCGGGGGAAACCTACGAGCAGTACTTC | CASSQGLAGETYEQYF
TRBD1 | TRBJ2-6 | - | TRBV10-3 | TGTGCCATCGGGACAGCCGTCTCTGGGGCCAACGTCCTGACTTTC | CAIGTAVSGANVLTF
- | TRBJ1-2 | - | TRBV5-6 | TGTGCCAGCACCGAGGTGGAGGGGCTCTATGGCTACACCTTC | CASTEVEGLYGYTF
- | TRBJ2-3 | once | TRBV4-3 | TGCGCCAGCAGACCCCATACCGGGACTGGCACAGATACGCAGTATTTT | CASRPHTGTGTDTQYF
TRBD2 | TRBJ2-1 | - | TRBV9 | TGTGCCAGCAGCGTTTTTAGCGGGGAAGTCTTCAATGAGCAGTTCTTC | CASSVFSGEVFNEQFF
TRBD2 | TRBJ2-3 | once | TRBV10-1 | TGCGCCAGCAGTGAGTTCGCTAGCGGGAGTGCACCAGATACGCAGTATTTT | CASSEFASGSAPDTQYF
- | TRBJ1-1 | - | TRBV5-1 | TGCGCCAGCAGCATAGGGTGGGGACTAGAGGCTTTCTTT | CASSIGWGLEAFF
TRBD1 | TRBJ1-1 | - | TRBV25-1 | TGTGCCAGCGGGGACAGGGTCGGGAGCACTGAAGCTTTCTTT | CASGDRVGSTEAFF
TRBD1 | TRBJ1-5 | - | TRBV2 | TGTGCCAGCACGACAGGGGGCGGACAGCCCCAGCATTTT | CASTTGGGQPQHF
TRBD2 | TRBJ2-1 | - | TRBV14 | TGTGCCAGCAGCCAGACTAGCGGATACAATGAGCAGTTCTTC | CASSQTSGYNEQFF
TRBD1 | TRBJ1-6 | - | TRBV6-1 | TGTGCCAGCAGCTCCGGGACAGGCTATTCACCCCTCCACTTT | CASSSGTGYSPLHF
TRBD1 | TRBJ1-2 | - | TRBV10-1 | TGCGCCAGCAGTGAGTCGACAGGGTGGCAGCCCTATGGCTACACCTTC | CASSESTGWQPYGYTF
TRBD1 | TRBJ1-1 | - | TRBV11-3 | TGTGCCAGCAGCCACAGGGGGCCCTTCTCGGCTGAAGCTTTCTTT | CASSHRGPFSAEAFF
- | TRBJ1-1 | - | TRBV4-1 | TGCGCCAGCAGCCAAGAGGGGGGGGCCACTGAAGCTTTCTTT | CASSQEGGATEAFF
- | TRBJ2-5 | - | TRBV4-2 | TGTGCCAGCAGCCGTGACCGGAGCCTGGAAGAGACCCAGTACTTC | CASSRDRSLEETQYF
- | TRBJ2-1 | - | TRBV6-1 | TGTGCCAGCAGTGAATATAGGGGGAGCTCCTACAATGAGCAGTTCTTC | CASSEYRGSSYNEQFF
TRBD2 | TRBJ2-5 | - | TRBV11-2 | TGTGCCAGCAGCATTGCCGGGACTAGCCAGTACTTC | CASSIAGTSQYF
- | TRBJ1-1 | - | TRBV6-5 | TGTGCCAGCATCCCGGCGGGGGGCCCCAAGGGGGGTGCTTTCTTT | CASIPAGGPKGGAFF
- | TRBJ2-1 | - | TRBV5-4 | TGTGCCAGCAGCTTGATGGGGAGTGAGCAGTTCTTC | CASSLMGSEQFF
- | TRBJ2-2 | - | TRBV11-2 | TGTGCCAGCAGCTTTGCGCCTCCATCCTCCGGGGAGCTGTTTTTT | CASSFAPPSSGELFF
- | TRBJ1-1 | few | TRBV30 | TGTGCCTGGAGTGGTTGGAGGAACACTGAAGCTTTCTTT | CAWSGWRNTEAFF
TRBD2 | TRBJ2-7 | - | TRBV2 | TGTGCCAGCAGTGAGTTTCGCGGGGGGCAACGCTACGAGCAGTACTTC | CASSEFRGGQRYEQYF
- | TRBJ2-3 | once | TRBV9 | TGTGCCAGCAGCCCTCGACTAGTAAGGGATACGCAGTATTTT | CASSPRLVRDTQYF